The sequence of this T cell receptor (beta chain) was determined in a study of blood T cell repertoires in COVID-19. The overall study: COVID-19 samples, acute and convalescent, were from the United States, Italy and Spain. PBMCs, B-cell-depleted T cells, or T cells provided the cDNA or gDNA that made up the material.

Germline-derived CDR1 and CDR2 are SEHNR and FQNEAQ (reference sequence). The J segment lost 3 bases and the V segment lost 5 bases, leaving 13 bases of the junction unmatched. There are 17 residues in the CDR3. Original processing methods: Scientists estimated how many nucleated cells there were by amplifying reference gene primers. Sequencing used immunoSEQ multiplex PCR; TCRdb keeps in-frame clones, though not all of them. V and J calls and clone size are as listed in that table; D and trimming were resolved from the DNA. The sample records about 320,000 clones, about four fifths being singletons.

This chain uses TRBV7-9 with TRBJ2-7; TRBD2 matches 10 bases. Sequenced: peripheral blood. This TCR was recovered from a woman between 45 and 60 years old with acute or convalescent COVID-19. CDR3: CASSLIPSGRGNYEQYF. DNA of the CDR3: TGTGCCAGCAGCCTCATTCCTAGCGGGAGAGGTAACTACGAGCAGTACTTC.